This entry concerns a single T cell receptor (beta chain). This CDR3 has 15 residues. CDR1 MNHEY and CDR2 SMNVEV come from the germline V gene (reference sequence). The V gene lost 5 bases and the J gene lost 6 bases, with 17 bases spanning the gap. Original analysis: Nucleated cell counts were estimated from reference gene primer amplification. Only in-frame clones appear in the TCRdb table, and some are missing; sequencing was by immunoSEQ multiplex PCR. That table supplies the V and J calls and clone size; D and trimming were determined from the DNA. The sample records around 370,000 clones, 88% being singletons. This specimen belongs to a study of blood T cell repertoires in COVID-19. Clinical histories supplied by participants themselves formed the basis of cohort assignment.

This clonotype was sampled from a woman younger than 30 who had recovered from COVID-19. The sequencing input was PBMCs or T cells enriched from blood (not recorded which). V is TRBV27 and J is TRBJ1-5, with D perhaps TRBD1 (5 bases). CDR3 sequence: CASSRNGGIVQPQHF. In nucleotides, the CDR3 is TGTGCCAGCAGTCGTAACGGGGGAATAGTTCAGCCCCAGCATTTT.